This passage covers 21 T cell receptor beta chains from one sample sequenced in a study of CD8+ T cells in alopecia areata. Extraction and reverse transcription of RNA yielded cDNA as the sequencing template. Only in-frame clones appear in the TCRdb table, and some are missing; sequencing was by immunoSEQ multiplex PCR. This sample has about 200,000 clones, with more than 55% found just once. The sequencing input was CD8+ T cells sorted from blood. Source of these receptors: a human donor in good health.

In the case of this clone: The junction shows a germline mismatch at one end, possibly a read error. The chain combines TRBV5-1 with TRBJ1-2; perhaps TRBD1 as D (6 bases). The CDR3 length is 14 residues. Germline lookup yields CDR1 SGHRS and CDR2 YFSETQ. In nucleotides, the CDR3 is TGTGCCAGCAGCGCCGCCCCGGACAGCTTTGGCTACACCTTC. Protein sequence: CASSAAPDSFGYTF. The complete variable domain, with remaining parts taken from reference TRBV5-1 and TRBJ1-2, reads KAGVTQTPRYLIKTRGQQVTLSCSPISGHRSVSWYQQTPGQGLQFLFEYFSETQRNKGNFPGRFSGRQFSNSRSEMNVSTLELGDSALYLCASSAAPDSFGYTFGSGTRLTVV.

This clone has just a few counts. J is TRBJ1-5 and V is TRBV6-6; D possibly corresponds to TRBD1 (5 bases). V was cut by 5 bases and J by 8 bases, with 13 bases left in between. The CDR3 extends over 13 amino acids. CDR1 MNHNY and CDR2 SVGAGI come from the germline V gene (reference sequence). The CDR3, as DNA: TGTGCCAGCAGTGACAGCCTCCTGAAGCCCCAGCATTTT. Translation: CASSDSLLKPQHF.

This chain links TRBV27 with TRBJ2-7; D could derive from TRBD1 or TRBD2 (5 bases each). V was shortened by 5 bases and J by 2 bases, with 13 bases between the two germline ends. The germline gives CDR1 MNHEY, CDR2 SMNVEV (reference sequence). This CDR3 is built from 14 residues. The CDR3, as DNA: TGTGCCAGCAGTGGCCGGGACGTAACCTACGAGCAGTACTTC. It translates to CASSGRDVTYEQYF.

A few counts support this clone. J is TRBJ2-3 and V is TRBV4-2; no firm D call. V lost 7 bases and J 0 bases, leaving 5 bases between the germline ends. The CDR3 is 12 residues long. Germline CDR1 LGHNA, CDR2 YNFKEQ. CDR3 in DNA: TGTGCCAGCACCGGTAGCACAGATACGCAGTATTTT. Translating it yields CASTGSTDTQYF.

This clone was found a few times. The chain uses TRBV4-1 and TRBJ2-1; TRBD2 matches 9 bases. The CDR3 has 17 residues. The germline gives CDR1 MGHRA, CDR2 YSYEKL. The ends lost 3 bases at V and 4 bases at J; junction bases unmatched: 10. CDR3: CASSHAAERGAYNEQFF. For the CDR3, the DNA is TGCGCCAGCAGCCACGCCGCGGAGCGGGGGGCTTACAATGAGCAGTTCTTC.

V gene TRBV1 combines with J gene TRBJ2-7; TRBD2 was called by the table and not checked on the DNA. TRBV1 counts as a pseudogene. This CDR3 comprises 17 residues. The CDR3 coding sequence is TGCACCAGCAGCCAGCGTCCGGGTCCAACTAGCTCCTACGAGCAGTACTTC. As protein: CTSSQRPGPTSSYEQYF.

The V and J genes are TRBV6-5 and TRBJ2-3; D gene unclear. CDR3 length equals 12 residues. Germline assignment: CDR1 MNHEY and CDR2 SVGAGI. V gave up 10 bases and J gave up 4 bases, with 12 bases separating them. The CDR3 here is CATQINSDTQYF. CDR3 DNA: TGTGCCACCCAAATCAACTCAGATACGCAGTATTTT.

The rearrangement uses TRBV7-9 and TRBJ1-5, with D unclear. The CDR3 has 13 amino acids. In germline, CDR1 is SEHNR, CDR2 FQNEAQ (reference sequence). Trimming shortened V by 0 bases and J by 6 bases, and 6 bases separated the two germline ends. The CDR3 DNA sequence: TGTGCCAGCAGCTTAGCCCCAGGTCAGCCCCAGCATTTT. Amino acid sequence: CASSLAPGQPQHF.

The rearrangement joins TRBV29-1 to TRBJ2-7; 8 nucleotides line up with TRBD1. CDR1 SQVTM and CDR2 ANQGSEA come from the germline V gene. Unmatched junction bases numbered 7, after V lost 0 bases and J lost 6 bases. The CDR3 loop spans 14 amino acids. The CDR3 loop is CSVEEGRGPGEQYF. The CDR3 coding sequence is TGCAGCGTTGAAGAAGGCAGGGGGCCGGGCGAGCAGTACTTC.

Many counts were recorded for this clone. The J gene is TRBJ2-5, the V gene TRBV5-4; no firm D call. The V gene's germline CDR1 is SGHNT and CDR2 YYREEE (reference sequence). V was cut by 0 bases and J by 2 bases, with 8 bases left in between. This CDR3 comprises 14 residues. CDR3 residues: CASSLGPDQETQYF. The DNA for the CDR3 is TGTGCCAGCAGCTTGGGGCCTGATCAAGAGACCCAGTACTTC. The entire variable domain, with the rest obtained from reference TRBV5-4 and TRBJ2-5, is as follows: ETGVTQSPTHLIKTRGQQVTLRCSSQSGHNTVSWYQQALGQGPQFIFQYYREEENGRGNFPPRFSGLQFPNYSSELNVNALELDDSALYLCASSLGPDQETQYFGPGTRLLVL.

In its sample, this clone was seen a few times. The rearrangement links TRBV27 to TRBJ1-3; D ambiguous. Germline V gives CDR1 MNHEY, CDR2 SMNVEV (reference sequence). The CDR3 runs 14 residues. V lost 5 bases and J 0 bases, leaving 8 bases between the germline ends. The CDR3 protein is CASSAFDSGNTIYF. The CDR3 nucleotides read TGTGCCAGCAGTGCCTTTGACTCTGGAAACACCATATATTTT.

The rearrangement links TRBV13 to TRBJ1-6; D uncertain. Germline V gene data show CDR1 as PRHDT and CDR2 as FYEKMQ (reference sequence). CDR3 length: 12 residues. Trimming stripped 2 bases from V and 14 bases from J, with 10 bases between. The CDR3 DNA sequence: TGTGCCAGCAGCTTACAGGACCGCACCCTCCACTTT. Protein: CASSLQDRTLHF. The complete variable domain, with remaining parts taken from reference TRBV13 and TRBJ1-6, reads AAGVIQSPRHLIKEKRETATLKCYPIPRHDTVYWYQQGPGQDPQFLISFYEKMQSDKGSIPDRFSAQQFSDYHSELNMSSLELGDSALYFCASSLQDRTLHFGNGTRLTVT.

The CDR3 loop is CASSPLPENYGYTF. The DNA of the CDR3 is TGTGCCAGCAGCCCGTTGCCGGAGAACTATGGCTACACCTTC. This sequence joins TRBV7-9 and TRBJ1-2; D ambiguous. V lost 5 bases and J lost 2, with 12 bases in between. Germline values: CDR1 SEHNR, CDR2 FQNEAQ (reference sequence). The CDR3 has 14 residues.

This clone was seen only a few times. The chain carries TRBV30 and TRBJ2-1, with 11 bases fitting TRBD2. V lost 2 bases, J lost 5 bases, and 17 bases stayed unmatched. The CDR3 is 19 amino acids. The germline CDR1 and CDR2 sequences are GTSNPN and SVGIG (reference sequence). The CDR3 sequence: CAWSPLLASTSGVHNEQFF. In DNA, the CDR3 is TGTGCCTGGAGTCCCCTTCTCGCCTCGACTAGCGGGGTCCACAATGAGCAGTTCTTC.

This clone was seen once. This chain uses TRBV25-1 with TRBJ1-4, with 8 positions matching TRBD1. This CDR3 has 11 residues. Germline-derived CDR1 and CDR2 are MGHDK and SYGVNS. The V segment lost 5 bases and the J segment 11 bases; nucleotides outside the gene matches: 1. The CDR3 is CASSRQGKLFF. Written as DNA, the CDR3 is TGTGCCAGCAGTAGACAGGGGAAACTGTTTTTT. Looking up the rest from reference TRBV25-1 and TRBJ1-4 gives the full variable domain: EADIYQTPRYLVIGTGKKITLECSQTMGHDKMYWYQQDPGMELHLIHYSYGVNSTEKGDLSSESTVSRIRTEHFPLTLESARPSHTSQYLCASSRQGKLFFGSGTQLSVL.

DNA for the CDR3: TGTGCCAGCAGCGCTCGGGGGGAATTAGAGCAGTACTTC. Its translation is CASSARGELEQYF. This chain links TRBV9 with TRBJ2-7; 7 bases match TRBD2. Germline-derived CDR1 and CDR2 are SGDLS and YYNGEE. The CDR3 extends over 13 amino acids. Unmatched junction bases numbered 7, after V lost 3 bases and J lost 7 bases.

This rearrangement joins TRBV5-5 to TRBJ2-2; tentative D call: TRBD1 (7 bases). The CDR3 covers 16 residues. Trimming took off 4 bases at V and 3 bases at J, with 16 bases between the two ends. Per germline, CDR1 SGHKS and CDR2 YYEKEE (reference sequence). CDR3 residues: CASSPRQGGYTGELFF. The DNA for the CDR3 is TGTGCCAGCAGCCCTCGACAGGGAGGTTACACCGGGGAGCTGTTTTTT.

This clone was found a few times. The chain couples TRBV28 to TRBJ2-1, with 10 bases fitting TRBD2. This CDR3 spans 15 amino acids. Looked up from germline, CDR1 is MDHEN and CDR2 is SYDVKM. J lost 2 bases, V lost 6 bases, and 4 bases had no gene match. CDR3 in amino acids: CASRNSGGTYNEQFF. CDR3 DNA: TGTGCCAGCAGGAATAGCGGGGGGACCTACAATGAGCAGTTCTTC.

Only a few counts were recorded for this clone. The CDR3, as DNA: TGTGCCAGCAGCGCGGGAGCCTACAATGAGCAGTTCTTC. This encodes CASSAGAYNEQFF. This chain connects TRBV13 to TRBJ2-1, with TRBD2 matching over 7 bases. CDR1 and CDR2 (germline): PRHDT, FYEKMQ (reference sequence). The CDR3 length is 13 residues. Trimming took 5 bases from V and 2 from J; bases not matched to a gene: 0.

The chain recombines TRBV30 with TRBJ1-1, with 8 bases identical to TRBD1. With 4 bases clipped from V and 12 bases from J, the junction kept 16 bases outside the gene matches. The CDR3 consists of 14 residues. The V gene's germline CDR1 is GTSNPN and CDR2 SVGIG (reference sequence). As DNA, the CDR3 is TGTGCCTGGAATCACCTCCTCGGACAGGGCTTAACTTTCTTT. Translating gives CAWNHLLGQGLTFF.

As to this clone: The identical CDR3 is also encoded by other nucleotide sequences in the sample. This chain connects TRBV27 to TRBJ1-2; TRBD1 is a possible D gene (5 bases). The length of the CDR3 is 13 residues. The V and J ends lost 3 bases and 5 bases respectively, with 10 bases between them. Germline V gene data show CDR1 as MNHEY and CDR2 as SMNVEV (reference sequence). DNA of the CDR3: TGTGCCAGCAGTTTTGGCAGGGATTATGGCTACACCTTC. It yields the protein CASSFGRDYGYTF.